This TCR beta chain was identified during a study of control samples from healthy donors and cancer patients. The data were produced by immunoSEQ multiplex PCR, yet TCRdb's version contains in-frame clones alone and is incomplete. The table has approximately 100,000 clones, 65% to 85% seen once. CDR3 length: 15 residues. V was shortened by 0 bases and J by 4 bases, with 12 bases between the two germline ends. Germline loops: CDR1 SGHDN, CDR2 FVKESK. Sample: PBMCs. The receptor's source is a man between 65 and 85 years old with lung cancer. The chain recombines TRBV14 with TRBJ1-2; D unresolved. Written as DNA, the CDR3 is TGTGCCAGCAGCCAAGATTTCGTGTCAGGCTATGGCTACACCTTC. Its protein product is CASSQDFVSGYGYTF.